The clone carrying this T cell receptor beta chain was recorded only once. The sample is drawn from a study of shared clonotypes between healthy human individuals. Study-wide context: Those who served as donors were two women and a few men between the ages of 18 and 49. Researchers assigned three CD4 naive, three CD4 memory, two CD8 naive and one CD8 memory plate to each donor.

A CD45RA-negative memory subset and a CD45RA+ naive subset were separated from the CD4+ cells. Germline assignment: CDR1 ENHRY and CDR2 SYGVKD. The CDR3 runs to 14 residues. V was pared by 6 bases and J by 1 base, with 12 bases between. The assay was immunoSEQ multiplex PCR, and TCRdb's table has in-frame clones only and misses some. This table holds about 300,000 clones, less than 85% found once. The chain employs TRBV10-3 and TRBJ1-1; the D is unclear. The source material was memory CD4+ T cells sorted from blood. The sample's subset: CD45RA-negative fraction. The origin of this receptor is a man under 40 in good health. Here the CDR3 DNA reads TGTGCCATCAGCGTCAGCGGAACGAACACTGAAGCTTTCTTT. Its translation is CAISVSGTNTEAFF.